Below are 5 T cell receptor beta chains sequenced from a single sample in a study of control samples from healthy donors and cancer patients. Measured with immunoSEQ multiplex PCR; TCRdb has only the in-frame clones, and not every one. The sample comprises 53,000 or so clones, roughly 90% of which are singletons, and over 12% rests with the top ten. The source material was PBMCs. The receptor set was obtained from a man aged 55-75 years with head and neck cancer.

The chain is built from TRBV15 and TRBJ2-7, with 10 bases lining up with TRBD1. The germline CDR1 and CDR2 sequences are LNHNV and YYDKDF (reference sequence). The CDR3 is 15 residues long. V was clipped by 2 bases and J by 3 bases; unmatched bases: 4. The CDR3 DNA reads as TGTGCCACCAGCAGATACCGGGACAGGGGCTACGAGCAGTACTTC. This translates into CATSRYRDRGYEQYF.

The V gene is TRBV7-7, the J gene TRBJ2-5; 8 bases map to TRBD2. The CDR3 has 15 amino acids. The junction had 10 bases not matched to a gene; V was cut back by 5 bases and J by 5 bases. CDR1 and CDR2 (germline): SSHAT, FNYEAQ (reference sequence). DNA of the CDR3: TGTGCCAGCAGCCCAGGAAGCGGGAGCGGGGAGACCCAGTACTTC. This codes for CASSPGSGSGETQYF.

The chain links TRBV7-6 to TRBJ1-6; possible D gene TRBD1, 6 bases. Trimming took off 5 bases at V and 9 bases at J, with 20 bases between the two ends. CDR3 length: 16 residues. CDR1 SGHVS and CDR2 FNYEAQ come from the germline V gene. The CDR3: CASSQTETGLGSPLHF. CDR3 DNA: TGTGCCAGCAGCCAAACCGAGACAGGTTTAGGTTCACCCCTCCACTTT.

The rearrangement links TRBV7-3 to TRBJ2-2; tentative D call: TRBD1 (6 bases). Per the germline V gene, CDR1 is SGHTA and CDR2 is FQGTGA. CDR3 size: 14 residues. Trimming shortened V by 5 bases and J by 5 bases, and 12 bases separated the two germline ends. Here the CDR3 DNA reads TGTGCCAGCAGCACGGGACAAGGGACCGGGGAGCTGTTTTTT. Residues: CASSTGQGTGELFF.

The chain employs TRBV28 and TRBJ2-3; TRBD1 agrees at 12 bases. The CDR3 is made up of 17 amino acids. Per germline, CDR1 MDHEN and CDR2 SYDVKM. The trim removed 3 bases at V and 6 bases at J, leaving 10 bases unmatched. The CDR3 region is CASSLGQGAGVTDTQYF. Here the CDR3 DNA reads TGTGCCAGCAGTTTGGGACAGGGGGCAGGAGTGACGGATACGCAGTATTTT.